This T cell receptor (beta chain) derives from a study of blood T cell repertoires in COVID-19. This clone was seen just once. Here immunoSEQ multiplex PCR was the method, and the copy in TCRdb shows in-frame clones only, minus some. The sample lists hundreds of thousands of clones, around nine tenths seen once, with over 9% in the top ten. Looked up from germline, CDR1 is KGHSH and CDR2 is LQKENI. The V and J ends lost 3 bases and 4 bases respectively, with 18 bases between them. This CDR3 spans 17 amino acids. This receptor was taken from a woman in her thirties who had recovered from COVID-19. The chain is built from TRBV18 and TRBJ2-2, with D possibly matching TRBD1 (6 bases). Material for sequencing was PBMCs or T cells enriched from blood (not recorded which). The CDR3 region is CASSPLNGQTLTGELFF. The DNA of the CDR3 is TGTGCCAGCTCACCTCTGAATGGACAGACCCTCACCGGGGAGCTGTTTTTT.